This record looks at one T cell receptor beta chain sequence and its context. Its antigen remains unidentified. The sample comes from a study of neurological immune-mediated disorders. General study findings and limits: The greatest degree of TCR clonal expansion was observed in HTLV-1-associated myelopathy, with the lowest in multiple sclerosis, below that of healthy controls.

V shed 0 bases and J shed 5 bases, with 6 bases lying between them. The CDR3 has 12 amino acids. Per the germline V gene, CDR1 is DFQATT and CDR2 is SNEGSKA (reference sequence). The cDNA came from 5'RACE with 10-nucleotide random UMIs. A single record per CDR3 protein comes from TCRdb applying MiXCR to the 5' RACE reads. The profile covers some 78,000 distinct CDR3 sequences, with just over 5% appearing a single time and roughly 2.2% taken by the ten largest. The receptor's source is a woman aged 30 to 39 with multiple sclerosis. Sequencing was carried out using PBMCs. The chain employs TRBV20-1 and TRBJ2-3; D remains ambiguous. CDR3 residues: CSARDLGDTQYF. In nucleotides, the CDR3 is TGCAGTGCTAGAGATCTTGGAGATACGCAGTATTTT.